The rows below give T cell receptor beta chains drawn from one sample of a study of human T cells and chemical hapten exposure. TCRdb processed the RACE reads anew with MiXCR; each CDR3 protein has one entry. The repertoire holds about 42,000 distinct CDR3 sequences, with 8.5% to 10% as singletons. The sample was whole blood, taken in connection with sensitization to the hapten diphenylcyclopropenone (DPC). The origin of the receptors is a woman aged 30 to 39 with alopecia areata. Some clones in this sample may be carry-over from other donors' samples. The conserved cysteine and the conserved F or W are not part of the CDR3 here. Part of the rows lack a size; the others show once, few, many or a class for expanded clones.

TRBV6-2/TRBV6-3,TRBJ1-1,many,ASTGVGRNTEAF
TRBV27,TRBJ2-1,.,ASSYLAGGLGEQF
TRBV12-3/TRBV12-4,TRBJ1-1,.,ASSSQTALNTEAF
TRBV30,TRBJ2-3,many,AWSVHGSTDTQY
TRBV15,TRBJ1-5,.,ATSRDVATGHNQPQH
TRBV27,TRBJ2-7,.,ASSLYNPPTEQY
TRBV5-1,TRBJ2-2,many,ASSLVGQMNTGELF
TRBV7-6,TRBJ2-2,.,ASRPRGATGELF
TRBV28,TRBJ1-2,few,ASSSAGTGTYGYT
TRBV2,TRBJ1-1,many,ASSAGTEAF
TRBV7-9,TRBJ2-3,.,ASETTGSDTQY